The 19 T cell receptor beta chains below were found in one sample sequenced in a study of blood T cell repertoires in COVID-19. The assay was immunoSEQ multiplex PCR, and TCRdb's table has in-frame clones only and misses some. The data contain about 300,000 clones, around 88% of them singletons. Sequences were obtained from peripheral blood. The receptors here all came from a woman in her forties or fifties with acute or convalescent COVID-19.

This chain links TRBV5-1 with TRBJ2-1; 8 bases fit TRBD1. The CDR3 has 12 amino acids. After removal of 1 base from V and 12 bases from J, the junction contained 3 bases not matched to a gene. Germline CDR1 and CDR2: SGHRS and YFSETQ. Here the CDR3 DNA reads TGCGCCAGCAGCTTGCAGGGGGCCCCGCAGTTCTTC. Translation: CASSLQGAPQFF.

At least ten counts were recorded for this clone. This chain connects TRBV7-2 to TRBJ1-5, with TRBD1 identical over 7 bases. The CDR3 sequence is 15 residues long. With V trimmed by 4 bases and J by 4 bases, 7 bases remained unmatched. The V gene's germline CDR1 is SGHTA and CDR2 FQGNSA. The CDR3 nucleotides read TGTGCCAGCAGCTCCGCTAACAGGGGTAATCAGCCCCAGCATTTT. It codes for CASSSANRGNQPQHF.

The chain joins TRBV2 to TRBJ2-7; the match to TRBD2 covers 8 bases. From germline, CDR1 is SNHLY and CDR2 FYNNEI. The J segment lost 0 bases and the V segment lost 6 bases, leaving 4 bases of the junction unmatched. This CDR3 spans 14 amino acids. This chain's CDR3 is CASRTSASSYEQYF. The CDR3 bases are TGTGCCAGCAGGACTAGCGCTAGCTCCTACGAGCAGTACTTC.

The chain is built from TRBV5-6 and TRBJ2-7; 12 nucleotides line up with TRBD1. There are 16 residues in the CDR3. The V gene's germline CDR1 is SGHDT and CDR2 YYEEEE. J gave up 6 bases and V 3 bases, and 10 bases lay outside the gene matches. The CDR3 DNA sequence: TGTGCCAGCAGCTCCGTCCCCGGGACAGGGGGCGTCGAGCAGTACGTC. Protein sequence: CASSSVPGTGGVEQYV.

CDR3 sequence reads: CSAWTGAGTEAFF. The CDR3, as DNA: TGCAGCGCTTGGACAGGGGCCGGCACTGAAGCTTTCTTT. The chain recombines TRBV29-1 with TRBJ1-1, with 9 bases that match TRBD1. This CDR3 comprises 13 residues. The ends lost 7 bases at V and 4 bases at J; junction bases unmatched: 7. The germline V gene encodes CDR1 SQVTM and CDR2 ANQGSEA.

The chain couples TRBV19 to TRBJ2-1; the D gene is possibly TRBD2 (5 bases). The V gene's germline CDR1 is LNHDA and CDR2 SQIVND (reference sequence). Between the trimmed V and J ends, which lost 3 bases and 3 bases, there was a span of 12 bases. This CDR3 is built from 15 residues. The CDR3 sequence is CASSIGRPGYNEQFF. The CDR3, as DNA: TGTGCCAGTAGTATTGGGAGACCCGGCTACAATGAGCAGTTCTTC.

CDR3 coding DNA: TGTGCCAGCAGCGTAGAGAGTAACTATGGCTACACCTTC. Encoded protein: CASSVESNYGYTF. The rearrangement links TRBV9 to TRBJ1-2; D remains unclear. The CDR3 consists of 13 residues. Trimming took 0 bases from V and 1 from J, leaving 4 bases between them. Germline V lookup: CDR1 SGDLS, CDR2 YYNGEE.

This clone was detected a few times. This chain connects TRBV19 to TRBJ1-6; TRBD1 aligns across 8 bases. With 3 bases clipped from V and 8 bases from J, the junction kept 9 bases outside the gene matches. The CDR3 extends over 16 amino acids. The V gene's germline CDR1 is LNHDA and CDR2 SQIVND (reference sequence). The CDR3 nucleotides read TGTGCCAGTAGTATCGGGAACAGGGGGACATATTCACCCCTCCACTTT. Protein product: CASSIGNRGTYSPLHF. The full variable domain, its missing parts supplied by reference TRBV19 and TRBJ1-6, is DGGITQSPKYLFRKEGQNVTLSCEQNLNHDAMYWYRQDPGQGLRLIYYSQIVNDFQKGDIAEGYSVSREKKESFPLTVTSAQKNPTAFYLCASSIGNRGTYSPLHFGNGTRLTVT.

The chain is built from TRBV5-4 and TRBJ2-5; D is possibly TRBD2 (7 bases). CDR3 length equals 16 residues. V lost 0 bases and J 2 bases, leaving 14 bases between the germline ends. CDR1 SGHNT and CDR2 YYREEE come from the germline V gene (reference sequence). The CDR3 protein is CASSLGAGAPQETQYF. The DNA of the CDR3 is TGTGCCAGCAGCTTGGGTGCGGGGGCCCCTCAAGAGACCCAGTACTTC.

The CDR3 spells CASTPGQGFATNEKLFF. The CDR3, as DNA: TGTGCCAGTACACCGGGACAGGGGTTTGCAACTAATGAAAAACTGTTTTTT. The rearrangement uses TRBV19 and TRBJ1-4; 10 bases line up with TRBD1. The V and J ends lost 7 bases and 0 bases, in that order; junction bases with no gene match: 8. Germline CDR1 and CDR2: LNHDA and SQIVND (reference sequence). This CDR3 is built from 17 residues.

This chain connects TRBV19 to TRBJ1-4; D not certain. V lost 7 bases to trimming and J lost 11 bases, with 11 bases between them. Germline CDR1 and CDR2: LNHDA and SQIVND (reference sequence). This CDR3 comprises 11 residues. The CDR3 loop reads CASTTAGKLFF. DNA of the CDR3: TGTGCCAGTACTACCGCGGGGAAACTGTTTTTT.

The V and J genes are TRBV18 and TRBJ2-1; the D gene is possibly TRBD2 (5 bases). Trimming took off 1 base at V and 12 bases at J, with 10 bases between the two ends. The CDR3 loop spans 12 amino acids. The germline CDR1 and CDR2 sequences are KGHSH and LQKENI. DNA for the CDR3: TGTGCCAGCTCACCACAGGGAGTGTCGCAGTTCTTC. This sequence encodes CASSPQGVSQFF.

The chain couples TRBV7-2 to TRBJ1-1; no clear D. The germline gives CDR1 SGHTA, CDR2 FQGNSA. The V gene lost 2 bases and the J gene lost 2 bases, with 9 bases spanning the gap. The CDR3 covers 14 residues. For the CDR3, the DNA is TGTGCCAGCAGCTTACACAGATTAAACACTGAAGCTTTCTTT. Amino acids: CASSLHRLNTEAFF.

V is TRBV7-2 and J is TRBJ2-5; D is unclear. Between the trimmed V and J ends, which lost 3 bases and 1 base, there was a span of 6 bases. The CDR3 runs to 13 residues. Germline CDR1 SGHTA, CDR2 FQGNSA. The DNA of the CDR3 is TGTGCCAGCAGCTTCTCCCCCCAAGAGACCCAGTACTTC. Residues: CASSFSPQETQYF.

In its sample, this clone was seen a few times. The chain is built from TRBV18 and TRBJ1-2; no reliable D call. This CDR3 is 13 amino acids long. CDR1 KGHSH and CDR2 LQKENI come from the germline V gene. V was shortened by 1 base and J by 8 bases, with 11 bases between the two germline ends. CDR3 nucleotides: TGTGCCAGCTCACCACGGGTGATGGAGGGCTACACCTTC. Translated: CASSPRVMEGYTF.

The CDR3 is CASSLDNNPSGKFTDTQYF. The DNA of the CDR3 is TGTGCCAGCAGCTTGGACAACAACCCTAGCGGGAAGTTCACAGATACGCAGTATTTT. This chain links TRBV5-4 with TRBJ2-3; TRBD2 aligns across 9 bases. V shed 0 bases and J 2 bases; nucleotides not matched to a gene: 13. This CDR3 is 19 amino acids long. Germline CDR1 is SGHNT and CDR2 is YYREEE (reference sequence).

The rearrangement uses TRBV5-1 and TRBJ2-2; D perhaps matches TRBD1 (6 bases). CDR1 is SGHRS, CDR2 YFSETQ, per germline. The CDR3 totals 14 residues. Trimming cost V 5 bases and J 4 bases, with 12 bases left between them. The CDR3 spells CASRPGTPTGELFF. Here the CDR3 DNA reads TGCGCCAGCAGACCCGGGACACCCACCGGGGAGCTGTTTTTT. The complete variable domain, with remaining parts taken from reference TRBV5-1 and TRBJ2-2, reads KAGVTQTPRYLIKTRGQQVTLSCSPISGHRSVSWYQQTPGQGLQFLFEYFSETQRNKGNFPGRFSGRQFSNSRSEMNVSTLELGDSALYLCASRPGTPTGELFFGEGSRLTVL.

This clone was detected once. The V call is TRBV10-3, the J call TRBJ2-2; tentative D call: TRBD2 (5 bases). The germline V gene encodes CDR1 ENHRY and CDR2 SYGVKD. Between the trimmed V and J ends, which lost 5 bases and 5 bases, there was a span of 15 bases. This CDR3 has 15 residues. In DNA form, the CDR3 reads TGTGCCATCAGTCAGAGGGAAGGGAAGACCGGGGAGCTGTTTTTT. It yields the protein CAISQREGKTGELFF.

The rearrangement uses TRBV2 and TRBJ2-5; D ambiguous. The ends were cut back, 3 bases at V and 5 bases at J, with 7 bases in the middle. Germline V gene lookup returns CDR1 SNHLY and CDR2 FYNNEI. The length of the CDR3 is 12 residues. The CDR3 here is CASSDFLETQYF. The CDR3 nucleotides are TGTGCCAGCAGTGACTTTCTGGAGACCCAGTACTTC.